The rows below give T cell receptor beta chains drawn from one sample of a study of beta chain features in type 1 diabetes. Generated by immunoSEQ multiplex PCR, the TCRdb table keeps only in-frame clones and is missing some. The table lists under 300,000 clones, approximately 11% of them singletons. The sample consisted of naive CD4+ T cells from blood. These receptors all stem from a man aged 30 to 39 with type 1 diabetes. Both conserved end residues are part of each CDR3. A D gene is named only where the DNA matches it firmly. Size tells how often a clone was seen (once, few, many) or the class of an expanded clone, and some rows leave it out.

V	J	D	size	CDR3	DNA
TRBV6-5	TRBJ1-6	.	.	CASSYGLNAPLHF	TGTGCCAGCAGTTACGGACTAAACGCACCCCTCCACTTT
TRBV29-1	TRBJ2-7	.	.	CSVLAEAYEQYF	TGCAGCGTTTTAGCAGAGGCCTACGAGCAGTACTTC
TRBV2	TRBJ2-5	TRBD1	.	CASRPDRGDATQYF	TGTGCCAGCAGACCCGACAGGGGCGATGCGACCCAGTACTTC
TRBV25-1	TRBJ1-4	TRBD1	few	CASSVSGTATTNEKLFF	TGTGCCAGCAGTGTGTCTGGGACAGCTACAACTAATGAAAAACTGTTTTTT
TRBV29-1	TRBJ2-1	.	few	CSAGTYSYNEQFF	TGCAGCGCAGGGACATACTCCTACAATGAGCAGTTCTTC
TRBV9	TRBJ2-5	TRBD1	.	CASSVGDRGQRETQYF	TGTGCCAGCAGCGTAGGGGACAGGGGGCAGCGAGAGACCCAGTACTTC
TRBV7-6	TRBJ2-7	TRBD2	few	CASSFGGGREGSYEQYF	TGTGCCAGCAGCTTCGGGGGAGGCAGGGAGGGATCCTACGAGCAGTACTTC
TRBV2	TRBJ2-5	.	.	CASSVRVETQYF	TGTGCCAGCAGTGTGAGGGTTGAGACCCAGTACTTC
TRBV28	TRBJ1-5	.	few	CASSSPSAGRQPQHF	TGTGCCAGCAGTTCCCCTTCCGCGGGCAGGCAGCCCCAGCATTTT
TRBV5-1	TRBJ1-2	.	.	CASSSEQGFASGYTF	TGCGCCAGCAGCTCGGAACAGGGTTTTGCGTCTGGCTACACCTTC
TRBV5-1	TRBJ2-1	.	.	CASSLDSTSYNEQFF	TGCGCCAGCAGCTTGGACTCTACCTCCTACAATGAGCAGTTCTTC
TRBV30	TRBJ2-7	.	few	CAWSIGVSSYEQYF	TGTGCCTGGAGTATCGGGGTGAGCTCCTACGAGCAGTACTTC